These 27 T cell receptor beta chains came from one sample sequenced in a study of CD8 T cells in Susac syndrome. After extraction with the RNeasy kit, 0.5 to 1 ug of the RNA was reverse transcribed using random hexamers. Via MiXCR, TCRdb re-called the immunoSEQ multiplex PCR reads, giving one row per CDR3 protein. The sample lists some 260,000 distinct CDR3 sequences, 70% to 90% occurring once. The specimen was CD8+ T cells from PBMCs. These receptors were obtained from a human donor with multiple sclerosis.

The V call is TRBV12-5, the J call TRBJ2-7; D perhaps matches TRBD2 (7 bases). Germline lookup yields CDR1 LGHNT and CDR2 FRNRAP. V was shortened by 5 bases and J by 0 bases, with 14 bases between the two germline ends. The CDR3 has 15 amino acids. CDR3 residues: CASGTQGTTSYEQYF. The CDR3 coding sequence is TGTGCTAGTGGTACCCAGGGGACTACCTCCTACGAGCAGTACTTC. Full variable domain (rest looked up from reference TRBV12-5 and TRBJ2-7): DARVTQTPRHKVTEMGQEVTMRCQPILGHNTVFWYRQTMMQGLELLAYFRNRAPLDDSGMPKDRFSAEMPDATLATLKIQPSEPRDSAVYFCASGTQGTTSYEQYFGPGTRLTVT.

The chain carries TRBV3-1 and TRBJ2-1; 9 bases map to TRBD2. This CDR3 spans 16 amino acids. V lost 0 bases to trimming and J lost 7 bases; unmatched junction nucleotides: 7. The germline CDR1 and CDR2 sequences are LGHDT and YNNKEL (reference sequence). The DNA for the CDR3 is TGTGCCAGCAGCCAAGAATTAGCGGGAGAGGTGAATGAGCAGTTCTTC. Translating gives CASSQELAGEVNEQFF.

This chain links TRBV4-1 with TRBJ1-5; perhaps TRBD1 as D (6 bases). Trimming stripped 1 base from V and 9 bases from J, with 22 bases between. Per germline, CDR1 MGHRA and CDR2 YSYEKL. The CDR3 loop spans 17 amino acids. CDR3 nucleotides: TGCGCCAGCAGCCAAGTGCTCAGGACAGACGGTTTTGGGCCCCAGCATTTT. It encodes CASSQVLRTDGFGPQHF.

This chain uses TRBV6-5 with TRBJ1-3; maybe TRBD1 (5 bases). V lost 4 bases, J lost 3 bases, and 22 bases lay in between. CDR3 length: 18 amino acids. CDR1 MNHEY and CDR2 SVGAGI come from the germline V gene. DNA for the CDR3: TGTGCCAGCAGTTTCTCTTTTTTGGACATCGAGATTGGAAACACCATATATTTT. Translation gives CASSFSFLDIEIGNTIYF.

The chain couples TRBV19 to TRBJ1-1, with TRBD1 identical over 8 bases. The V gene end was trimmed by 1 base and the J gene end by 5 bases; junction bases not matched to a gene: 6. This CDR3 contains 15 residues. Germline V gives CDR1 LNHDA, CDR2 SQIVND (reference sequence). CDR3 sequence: CASSIGQGRGTEAFF. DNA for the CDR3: TGTGCCAGTAGTATAGGACAGGGGCGCGGGACTGAAGCTTTCTTT.

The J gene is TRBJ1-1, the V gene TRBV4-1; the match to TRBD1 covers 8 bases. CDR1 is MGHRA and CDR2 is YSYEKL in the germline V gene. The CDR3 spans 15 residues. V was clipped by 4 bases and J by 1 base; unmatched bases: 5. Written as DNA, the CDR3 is TGCGCCAGCAGCCGCGACAGGGGCTGGAACACTGAAGCTTTCTTT. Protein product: CASSRDRGWNTEAFF.

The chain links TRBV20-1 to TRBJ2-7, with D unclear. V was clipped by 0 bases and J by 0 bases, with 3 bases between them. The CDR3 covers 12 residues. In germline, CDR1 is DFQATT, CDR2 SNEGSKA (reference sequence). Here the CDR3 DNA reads TGCAGTGCTAGAGAAAGCTCCTACGAGCAGTACTTC. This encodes CSARESSYEQYF.

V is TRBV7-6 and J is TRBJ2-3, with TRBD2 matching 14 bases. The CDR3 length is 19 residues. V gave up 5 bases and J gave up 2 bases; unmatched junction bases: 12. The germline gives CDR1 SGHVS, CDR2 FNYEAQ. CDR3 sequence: CASSPGLAGVEEPTDTQYF. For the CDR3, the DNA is TGTGCCAGCAGCCCGGGACTAGCGGGGGTTGAGGAACCCACAGATACGCAGTATTTT.

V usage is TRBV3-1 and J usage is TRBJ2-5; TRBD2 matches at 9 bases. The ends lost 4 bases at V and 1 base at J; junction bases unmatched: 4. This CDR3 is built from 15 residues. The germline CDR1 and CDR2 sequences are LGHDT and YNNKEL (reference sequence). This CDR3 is CASSPLAGAQETQYF. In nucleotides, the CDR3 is TGTGCCAGCAGCCCCTTAGCGGGAGCCCAAGAGACCCAGTACTTC.

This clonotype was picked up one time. The CDR3: CASSLGSKAFF. In DNA, the CDR3 is TGTGCCAGCAGCTTAGGGTCAAAAGCTTTCTTT. V gene TRBV11-2 combines with J gene TRBJ1-1; D is ambiguous. The CDR3 runs to 11 residues. Germline CDR1 is SGHAT and CDR2 is FQNNGV. Trimming took 1 base from V and 9 from J, leaving 6 bases between them.

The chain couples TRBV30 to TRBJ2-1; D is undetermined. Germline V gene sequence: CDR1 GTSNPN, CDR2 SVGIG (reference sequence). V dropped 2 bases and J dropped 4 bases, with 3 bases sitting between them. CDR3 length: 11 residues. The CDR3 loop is CAWSIYNEQFF. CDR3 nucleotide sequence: TGTGCCTGGAGTATATACAATGAGCAGTTCTTC.

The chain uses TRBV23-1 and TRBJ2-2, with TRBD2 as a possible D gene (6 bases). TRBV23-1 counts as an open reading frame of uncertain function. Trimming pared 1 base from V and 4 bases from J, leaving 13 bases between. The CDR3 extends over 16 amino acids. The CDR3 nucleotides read TGCGCCAGCAGTCAATGGTACCGGGGGTGCACCGGGGAGCTGTTTTTT. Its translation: CASSQWYRGCTGELFF.

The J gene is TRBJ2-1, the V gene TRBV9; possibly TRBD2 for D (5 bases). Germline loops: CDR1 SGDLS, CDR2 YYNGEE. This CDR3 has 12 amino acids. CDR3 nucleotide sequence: TGTGCGCTTGAGGGTAACCACAATGAGCAGTTCTTC. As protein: CALEGNHNEQFF.

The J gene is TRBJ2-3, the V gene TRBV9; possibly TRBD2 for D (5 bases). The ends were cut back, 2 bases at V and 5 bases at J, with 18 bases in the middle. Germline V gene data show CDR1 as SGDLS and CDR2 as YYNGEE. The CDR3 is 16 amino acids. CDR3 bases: TGTGCCAGCAGCGTTCAAGGCTCCCGAGGAGGAGATACGCAGTATTTT. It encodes CASSVQGSRGGDTQYF.

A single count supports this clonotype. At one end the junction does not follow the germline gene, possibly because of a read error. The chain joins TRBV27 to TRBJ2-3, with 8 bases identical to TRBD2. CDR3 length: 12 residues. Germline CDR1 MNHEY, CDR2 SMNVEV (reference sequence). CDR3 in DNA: TGTGCCAGCAGTCGGCCGGGACTAGATACGAAATTT. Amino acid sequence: CASSRPGLDTKF.

CDR3 nucleotides: TGTGCCAGCCTGGGGACAGTATTTAACTATGGCTACACCTTC. As protein: CASLGTVFNYGYTF. The chain links TRBV2 to TRBJ1-2; 7 nucleotides match TRBD1. The CDR3 consists of 14 residues. V trimming: 8 bases; J trimming: 1 base; junction bases outside the gene matches: 7. Germline V gene data show CDR1 as SNHLY and CDR2 as FYNNEI.

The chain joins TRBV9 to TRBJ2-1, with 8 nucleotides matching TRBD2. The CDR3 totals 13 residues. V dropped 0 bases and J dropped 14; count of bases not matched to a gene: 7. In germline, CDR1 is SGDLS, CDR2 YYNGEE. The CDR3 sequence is CASSVGVSGVEFF. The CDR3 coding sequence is TGTGCCAGCAGCGTAGGGGTTAGCGGGGTGGAGTTCTTC.

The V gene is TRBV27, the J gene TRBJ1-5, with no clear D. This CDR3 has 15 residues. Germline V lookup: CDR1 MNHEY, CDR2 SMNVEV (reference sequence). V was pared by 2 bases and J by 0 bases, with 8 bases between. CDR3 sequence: CASSLVGYSNQPQHF. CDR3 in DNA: TGTGCCAGCAGTTTAGTGGGTTATAGCAATCAGCCCCAGCATTTT.

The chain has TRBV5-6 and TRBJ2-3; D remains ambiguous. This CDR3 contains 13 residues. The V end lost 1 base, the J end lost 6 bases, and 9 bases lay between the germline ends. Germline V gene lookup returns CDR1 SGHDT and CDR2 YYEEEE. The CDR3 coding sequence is TGTGCCAGCAGCTTGAATTTTTTGGATACGCAGTATTTT. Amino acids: CASSLNFLDTQYF.

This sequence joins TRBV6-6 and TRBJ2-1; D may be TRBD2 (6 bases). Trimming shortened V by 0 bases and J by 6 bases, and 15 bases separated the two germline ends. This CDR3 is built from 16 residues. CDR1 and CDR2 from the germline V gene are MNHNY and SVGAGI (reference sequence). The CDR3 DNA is TGTGCCAGCAGTTACTCGAGTGGGGGAGGACTCAATGAGCAGTTCTTC. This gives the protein CASSYSSGGGLNEQFF.

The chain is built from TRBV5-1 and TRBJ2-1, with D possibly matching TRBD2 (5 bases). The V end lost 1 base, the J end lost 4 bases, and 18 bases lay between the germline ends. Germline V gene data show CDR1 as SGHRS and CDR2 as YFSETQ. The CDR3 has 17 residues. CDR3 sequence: CASSLTPGTRPYNEQFF. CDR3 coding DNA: TGCGCCAGCAGCTTGACGCCGGGAACCAGACCTTACAATGAGCAGTTCTTC. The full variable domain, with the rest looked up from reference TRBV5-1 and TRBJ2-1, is KAGVTQTPRYLIKTRGQQVTLSCSPISGHRSVSWYQQTPGQGLQFLFEYFSETQRNKGNFPGRFSGRQFSNSRSEMNVSTLELGDSALYLCASSLTPGTRPYNEQFFGPGTRLTVL.

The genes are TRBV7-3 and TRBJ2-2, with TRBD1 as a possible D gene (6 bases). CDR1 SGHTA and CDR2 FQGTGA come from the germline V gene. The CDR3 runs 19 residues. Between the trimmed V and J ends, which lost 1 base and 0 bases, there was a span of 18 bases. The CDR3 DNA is TGTGCCAGCAGCTTAATCGCCGACAGGTACAAGGCGAACACCGGGGAGCTGTTTTTT. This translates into CASSLIADRYKANTGELFF.

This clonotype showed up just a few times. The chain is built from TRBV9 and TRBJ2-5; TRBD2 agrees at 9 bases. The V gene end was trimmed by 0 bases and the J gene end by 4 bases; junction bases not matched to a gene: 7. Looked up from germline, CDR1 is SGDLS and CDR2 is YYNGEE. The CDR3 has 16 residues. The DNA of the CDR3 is TGTGCCAGCAGCGTAGGTGTAGCGGGGGTAGGAGAGACCCAGTACTTC. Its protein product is CASSVGVAGVGETQYF.

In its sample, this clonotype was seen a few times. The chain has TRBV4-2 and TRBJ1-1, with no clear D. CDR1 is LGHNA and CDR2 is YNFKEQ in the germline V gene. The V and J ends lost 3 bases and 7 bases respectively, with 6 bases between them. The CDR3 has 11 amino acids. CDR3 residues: CASSQAGEAFF. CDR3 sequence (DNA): TGTGCCAGCAGCCAGGCAGGTGAAGCTTTCTTT.

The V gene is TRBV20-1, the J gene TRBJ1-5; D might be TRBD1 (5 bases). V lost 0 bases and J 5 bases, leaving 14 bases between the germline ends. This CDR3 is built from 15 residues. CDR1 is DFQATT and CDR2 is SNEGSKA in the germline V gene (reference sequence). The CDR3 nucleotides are TGCAGTGCTAGAGATCTGGATAGGGACCATCAGCCCCAGCATTTT. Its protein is CSARDLDRDHQPQHF.

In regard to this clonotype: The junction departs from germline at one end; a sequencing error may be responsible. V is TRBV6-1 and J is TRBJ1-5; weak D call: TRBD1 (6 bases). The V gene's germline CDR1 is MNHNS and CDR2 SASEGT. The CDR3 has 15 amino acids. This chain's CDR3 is CASSLREGGDQPQQF. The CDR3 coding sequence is TGTGCCAGCAGCCTCCGGGAGGGGGGAGATCAGCCCCAGCAATTT.

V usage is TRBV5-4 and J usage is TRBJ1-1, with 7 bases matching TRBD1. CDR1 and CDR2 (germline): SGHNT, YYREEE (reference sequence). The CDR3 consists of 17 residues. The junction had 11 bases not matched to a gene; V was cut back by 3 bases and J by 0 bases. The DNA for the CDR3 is TGTGCCAGCAGCTGGCCCGGGACAGCAGCATTGAACACTGAAGCTTTCTTT. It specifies CASSWPGTAALNTEAFF.